Shown below are 18 T cell receptor beta chains from a single sample sequenced in a study of blood T cell repertoires in COVID-19. Profiling relied on immunoSEQ multiplex PCR, and the TCRdb table lists in-frame clones only, not all of them. Counted here are over 100,000 clones, 75% to 90% occurring once; the ten biggest clones make up 0.65% to 0.9%. Sequencing was performed on peripheral blood. The receptors derive from a woman in her 70s with acute or convalescent COVID-19.

CDR3 loop: CASRLTGSPTAFF. CDR3 nucleotides: TGTGCCAGCAGGTTAACGGGTTCTCCGACAGCTTTCTTT. The gene calls are TRBV7-2 and TRBJ1-1; D is uncertain. Per germline, CDR1 SGHTA and CDR2 FQGNSA. Trimming took 6 bases from V and 10 from J, leaving 18 bases between them. The CDR3 has 13 amino acids.

The table lists this clone with a few counts. The genes are TRBV12-5 and TRBJ2-1; perhaps TRBD2 as D (5 bases). Trimming cost V 4 bases and J 8 bases, with 18 bases left between them. The CDR3 contains 15 residues. CDR1 LGHNT and CDR2 FRNRAP come from the germline V gene. The CDR3 nucleotides are TGTGCTAGTGGTTCTGGAGGACGGCCTCTCTATGAGCAGTTCTTC. Protein: CASGSGGRPLYEQFF.

J is TRBJ2-7 and V is TRBV9; D ambiguous. V lost 1 base and J 3 bases, leaving 8 bases between the germline ends. The CDR3 sequence is 13 residues long. Germline CDR1 and CDR2: SGDLS and YYNGEE. CDR3 loop: CASSVILIYEQYF. The CDR3 region has the DNA TGTGCCAGCAGCGTAATCCTTATCTACGAGCAGTACTTC. Based on the CDR3 plus reference TRBV9 and TRBJ2-7, the full variable domain is DSGVTQTPKHLITATGQRVTLRCSPRSGDLSVYWYQQSLDQGLQFLIQYYNGEERAKGNILERFSAQQFPDLHSELNLSSLELGDSALYFCASSVILIYEQYFGPGTRLTVT.

The V and J genes are TRBV5-4 and TRBJ1-4; TRBD1 matches 7 bases. CDR3 length: 15 amino acids. Unmatched junction bases numbered 6, after V lost 3 bases and J lost 4 bases. Germline CDR1 reads SGHNT; CDR2 reads YYREEE (reference sequence). CDR3 nucleotide sequence: TGTGCCAGCAGCTCCCCGGGACAGAGTAATGAAAAACTGTTTTTT. As protein: CASSSPGQSNEKLFF.

The V and J genes are TRBV2 and TRBJ2-1; 8 bases align to TRBD2. V gave up 4 bases and J gave up 3 bases; unmatched junction bases: 5. The CDR3 totals 15 residues. Germline loops: CDR1 SNHLY, CDR2 FYNNEI. CDR3 nucleotide sequence: TGTGCCAGCAGTGTCCGGGGGGGGAGCTACAATGAGCAGTTCTTC. Protein: CASSVRGGSYNEQFF.

The rearrangement uses TRBV5-4 and TRBJ2-1; 10 bases are shared with TRBD1. The CDR3 runs 15 residues. With 0 bases clipped from V and 7 bases from J, the junction kept 4 bases outside the gene matches. The V gene's germline CDR1 is SGHNT and CDR2 YYREEE (reference sequence). In nucleotides, the CDR3 is TGTGCCAGCAGCTTGGTGAGGACAGGGGGAAATGAGCAGTTCTTC. This encodes CASSLVRTGGNEQFF.

Of note for this clone: A junction end diverges from the germline sequence, so it may reflect a read error. This chain uses TRBV15 with TRBJ1-5; D gene ambiguous. The CDR3 is 13 amino acids. The germline V gene has CDR1 LNHNV and CDR2 YYDKDF (reference sequence). The CDR3: CATSRGPDQAQHF. CDR3 DNA sequence: TGTGCCACCAGCAGAGGTCCCGATCAGGCCCAGCATTTT.

V gene TRBV12-5 combines with J gene TRBJ1-5, with 8 nucleotides matching TRBD1. This CDR3 spans 15 amino acids. Germline V CDR1 and CDR2: LGHNT, FRNRAP. Trimming took 5 bases from V and 4 from J; bases not matched to a gene: 7. The CDR3 DNA is TGTGCTAGTGGTCCGGGACAGGTTTCTAATCAGCCCCAGCATTTT. Translated, it gives CASGPGQVSNQPQHF.

The gene calls are TRBV4-2 and TRBJ2-3; 14 nucleotides agree with TRBD2. There are 18 residues in the CDR3. J gave up 6 bases and V 3 bases, and 11 bases lay outside the gene matches. Germline values: CDR1 LGHNA, CDR2 YNFKEQ. The CDR3 sequence: CASSHPLGLAGVGDTQYF. As DNA, the CDR3 is TGTGCCAGCAGCCACCCCTTGGGACTAGCGGGAGTGGGTGATACGCAGTATTTT.

In nucleotides, the CDR3 is TGTGCCAGCAGTCCCGCGGGACAGACGACAACTAATGAAAAACTGTTTTTT. As protein: CASSPAGQTTTNEKLFF. The J gene is TRBJ1-4, the V gene TRBV6-6, with 7 bases lining up with TRBD1. This CDR3 region has 17 residues. Germline V CDR1 and CDR2: MNHNY, SVGAGI (reference sequence). V lost 5 bases to trimming and J lost 0 bases; unmatched junction nucleotides: 9.

The chain recombines TRBV5-6 with TRBJ2-4; 9 nucleotides agree with TRBD2. V lost 4 bases to trimming and J lost 3 bases; unmatched junction nucleotides: 11. This CDR3 comprises 17 residues. Germline-derived CDR1 and CDR2 are SGHDT and YYEEEE. Here the CDR3 DNA reads TGTGCCAGCAGCCCTCCTCCTAGCGGGGTCCACAAAAACATTCAGTACTTC. It encodes CASSPPPSGVHKNIQYF.

CDR3 residues: CASSTPPGGEQFF. CDR3 sequence (DNA): TGTGCCAGCAGTACCCCCCCCGGCGGGGAGCAGTTCTTC. V gene TRBV28 combines with J gene TRBJ2-1; tentatively, D is TRBD2 (5 bases). This CDR3 is 13 amino acids long. CDR1 is MDHEN, CDR2 SYDVKM, per germline. V shed 5 bases and J shed 10 bases, with 15 bases lying between them.

The CDR3 DNA is TGTGCCACCAGCAGAGCTGGACAGGGGGCGCTTACTGAAGCTTTCTTT. It encodes CATSRAGQGALTEAFF. The chain recombines TRBV15 with TRBJ1-1, with 11 bases fitting TRBD1. Germline V CDR1 and CDR2: LNHNV, YYDKDF (reference sequence). The ends lost 1 base at V and 5 bases at J; junction bases unmatched: 6. This CDR3 comprises 16 residues.

The J gene is TRBJ1-4, the V gene TRBV6-5, with 9 bases that match TRBD1. CDR1 and CDR2 (germline): MNHEY, SVGAGI. V shed 10 bases and J 8 bases; nucleotides not matched to a gene: 14. The CDR3 covers 15 residues. The chain's CDR3 is CAIEPTGTGLEKLFF. The CDR3 nucleotides are TGTGCCATCGAACCCACCGGGACAGGGTTAGAAAAACTGTTTTTT.

V and J are TRBV4-1 and TRBJ1-2; 8 bases are a match to TRBD1. This CDR3 has 15 amino acids. CDR1 MGHRA and CDR2 YSYEKL come from the germline V gene. V lost 0 bases to trimming and J lost 6 bases; unmatched junction nucleotides: 6. This CDR3 is CASSQDIQGADGYTF. The CDR3 DNA reads as TGCGCCAGCAGCCAAGATATTCAGGGGGCAGATGGCTACACCTTC.

The chain couples TRBV6-5 to TRBJ2-2; D is perhaps TRBD1 (6 bases). Trimming pared 2 bases from V and 0 bases from J, leaving 10 bases between. The CDR3 loop spans 16 amino acids. Germline CDR1 and CDR2: MNHEY and SVGAGI. This CDR3 reads CASSYQGQPNTGELFF. CDR3 sequence (DNA): TGTGCCAGCAGTTACCAAGGACAGCCGAACACCGGGGAGCTGTTTTTT.

V usage is TRBV7-2 and J usage is TRBJ1-5; D is uncertain. The CDR3 totals 15 residues. Germline CDR1 is SGHTA and CDR2 is FQGNSA. Deletions cut 5 bases from V and 5 bases from J, with 16 bases between. CDR3 protein: CASSRRTGVDQPQHF. CDR3 sequence (DNA): TGTGCCAGCAGCAGAAGGACGGGAGTCGATCAGCCCCAGCATTTT.

This clone was counted a few times. The chain recombines TRBV7-9 with TRBJ1-1, with D possibly being TRBD1 (5 bases). Germline V lookup: CDR1 SEHNR, CDR2 FQNEAQ (reference sequence). Trimming pared 2 bases from V and 1 base from J, leaving 20 bases between. There are 18 residues in the CDR3. The CDR3 bases are TGTGCCAGCAGCTTAATCCAGGGAATGTTGCTCTGGAACACTGAAGCTTTCTTT. Translating gives CASSLIQGMLLWNTEAFF. Together with reference TRBV7-9 and TRBJ1-1, the CDR3 gives the full variable domain: DTGVSQNPRHKITKRGQNVTFRCDPISEHNRLYWYRQTLGQGPEFLTYFQNEAQLEKSRLLSDRFSAERPKGSFSTLEIQRTEQGDSAMYLCASSLIQGMLLWNTEAFFGQGTRLTVV.